Sequencing of this T cell receptor beta chain was carried out in a study of memory CD4+ T cells and cytomegalovirus serostatus. Germline assignment: CDR1 SNHLY and CDR2 FYNNEI. The CDR3 sequence is 18 residues long. V was clipped by 2 bases and J by 2 bases, with 21 bases between them. Clones were read by immunoSEQ multiplex PCR, and TCRdb kept only the in-frame ones, dropping some. The table has some 80,000 clones, approximately 80% seen once; the top ten hold roughly 0.85%. Single viable CD3+CD4+CD8-CD45RO+ cells were sorted as the memory CD4+ T cells. The origin of this receptor is an adult in good health and CMV-seronegative. The V and J genes are TRBV2 and TRBJ1-1, with D possibly being TRBD1 (6 bases). Specimen: memory CD4+ T cells from blood. The CDR3 region has the DNA TGTGCCAGCAGTGAACGTGAGGGGGAGCCTTTTTTAAACACTGAAGCTTTCTTT. Protein sequence: CASSEREGEPFLNTEAFF.